This entry is about one TCR beta chain. Antigen unknown. This record belongs to a study of Ad26.COV2.S vaccination and SARS-CoV-2 variants. Study details: Donor got 5x10^10 or 1x10^11 viral particles of Ad26.COV2.S.

The CDR3 runs to 14 residues. V was pared by 2 bases and J by 6 bases, with 4 bases of the junction left unmatched. In germline, CDR1 is MDHEN, CDR2 SYDVKM. TCRdb keeps only in-frame clones here, not all; method: immunoSEQ multiplex PCR. The table shows roughly 400,000 clones, with about 91% occurring only once. Regarding treatment: about 20 received Ad26.COV2.S at low or high dose, single or two shots; 5 received placebo; per-sample allocation not given. Repertoires come from day 63 after the first vaccine or placebo injection. Study-wide results and caveats: Quantification of TCR breadth and depth may have yielded underestimates of total T cell responses.

This sample comprised peripheral blood, obtained in a trial of Ad26.COV2.S vaccine versus placebo. The TCR was taken from a person between 18 and 65 years old who received the Ad26.COV2.S COVID-19 vaccine or a placebo. This chain joins TRBV28 and TRBJ1-2, with TRBD1 identical over 9 bases. CDR3 DNA: TGTGCCAGCAGTTTACACAGGGGGCTGGATGGCTACACCTTC. This sequence encodes CASSLHRGLDGYTF.